This T cell receptor beta chain was recovered during a study of cytomegalovirus exposure and HLA in healthy donors. Overall study: Of around 400 genotyped donors, 81% grouped in the Caucasian-associated ancestry cluster. Whole-study results and caveats: Later analysis reportedly placed an Asian-associated ancestry cluster below the approximately 700-donor mean in N-insertions. Common viral pathogens seemed, in a later analysis, to connect with several of the most significant clusters.

PCR amplification relied on 60 Vbeta primers (plus 13 Jbeta primers). The data were produced by immunoSEQ multiplex PCR, yet TCRdb's version contains in-frame clones alone and is incomplete. The sample yields about 130,000 clones, about 66% seen once. This CDR3 comprises 14 residues. V was clipped by 5 bases and J by 4 bases; unmatched bases: 7. Germline CDR1 PRHDT, CDR2 FYEKMQ (reference sequence). This clone was detected once. Antigen unknown. Healthy bone marrow donors made up the cohort. Material for sequencing was PBMCs. V and J are TRBV13 and TRBJ2-5; 7 bases agree with TRBD1. The TCR comes from a man younger than 40 in good health and CMV-seropositive. For the CDR3, the DNA is TGTGCCAGCAGCCCAAGGACAGGTTTAGAGACCCAGTACTTC. Its protein is CASSPRTGLETQYF.